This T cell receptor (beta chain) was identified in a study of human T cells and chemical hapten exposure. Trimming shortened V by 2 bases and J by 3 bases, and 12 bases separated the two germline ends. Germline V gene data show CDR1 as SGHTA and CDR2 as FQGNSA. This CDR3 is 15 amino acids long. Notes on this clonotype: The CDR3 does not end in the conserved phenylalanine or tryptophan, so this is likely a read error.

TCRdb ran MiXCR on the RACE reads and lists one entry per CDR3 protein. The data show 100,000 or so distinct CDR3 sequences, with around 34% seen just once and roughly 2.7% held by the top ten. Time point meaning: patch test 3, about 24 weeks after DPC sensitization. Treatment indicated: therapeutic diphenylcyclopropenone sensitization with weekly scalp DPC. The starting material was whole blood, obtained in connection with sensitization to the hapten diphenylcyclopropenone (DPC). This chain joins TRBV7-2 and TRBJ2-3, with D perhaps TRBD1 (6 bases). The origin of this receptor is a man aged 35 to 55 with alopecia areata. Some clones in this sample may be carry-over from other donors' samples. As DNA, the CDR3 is TGTGCCAGCAGCTTATCACAGGGACGGACAGATACGCAGTATTTA. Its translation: CASSLSQGRTDTQYL.